This T cell receptor beta chain was documented in a study of post-analysis software for immune sequencing data. Study outcomes and limitations: A significant reduction in normalized Chao1 diversity was observed in multiple sclerosis patients versus controls.

Remarks on this clonotype: Its antigen is not identified.

Unique molecular identifiers were carried by the TCR beta cDNA libraries. A single record per CDR3 protein comes from TCRdb applying MiXCR to the PCR reads. This sample has about 430,000 distinct CDR3 sequences, with roughly 38% found just once. The sequence derives from a girl aged 2 to 10 with multiple sclerosis. Sequencing was performed on blood.

The CDR3 DNA is TGCAGTGCTTCCTACAGGGCCCTTTTCTACGAGCAGTACTTC. It codes for CSASYRALFYEQYF. The genes are TRBV20-1 and TRBJ2-7; tentative D call: TRBD1 (6 bases). With 5 bases removed from V and 3 bases from J, the gap between germline ends came to 17 bases. CDR3 length equals 14 residues. Germline V CDR1 and CDR2: DFQATT, SNEGSKA (reference sequence).